This entry lists 13 T cell receptor beta chains sequenced from one sample in a study of CD8 T cells in Susac syndrome. RNA was extracted with the RNeasy kit, and a quantity of about 0.45 to 1 ug was reverse transcribed using random hexamers. TCRdb passed the immunoSEQ multiplex PCR reads through MiXCR, listing each CDR3 protein once. The sample carries roughly 80,000 distinct CDR3 sequences, just under 95% recorded once. Sequences were obtained from CD8+ T cells from PBMCs. Source of these receptors: a human donor in good health.

The chain is built from TRBV27 and TRBJ2-7, with D hard to call. In germline, CDR1 is MNHEY, CDR2 SMNVEV (reference sequence). This CDR3 is built from 13 residues. Trimming pared 6 bases from V and 2 bases from J, leaving 11 bases between. CDR3 sequence (DNA): TGTGCCAGCAGGAGTAGTTCTACCTACGAGCAGTACTTC. Translated: CASRSSSTYEQYF.

This chain uses TRBV7-9 with TRBJ2-7, with D possibly TRBD2 on 6 matching bases. With 3 bases removed from V and 2 bases from J, the gap between germline ends came to 11 bases. The CDR3 is 14 amino acids. Germline V gene lookup returns CDR1 SEHNR and CDR2 FQNEAQ (reference sequence). CDR3 DNA: TGTGCCAGCAGCTTCCCGGGACTCGCCTACGAGCAGTACGTC. Translating it yields CASSFPGLAYEQYV.

The chain uses TRBV29-1 and TRBJ2-7; D is unresolved. CDR1 is SQVTM, CDR2 ANQGSEA, per germline. Trimming removed 0 bases at V and 3 bases at J, with 15 bases between. This CDR3 spans 15 amino acids. CDR3 in amino acids: CSVEEDLGIGYEQYF. For the CDR3, the DNA is TGCAGCGTTGAAGAGGATCTGGGAATCGGCTACGAGCAGTACTTC.

V is TRBV12-3 or TRBV12-4 and J is TRBJ2-1, with 10 positions matching TRBD2. The CDR3 is made up of 18 amino acids. V lost 3 bases and J lost 8; bases outside the gene matches: 16. The CDR3, as DNA: TGTGCCAGCAGTTTCCAGACGGAGCGGGAGGGCGTAGAGGATGAGCAGTTCTTC. It specifies CASSFQTEREGVEDEQFF.

This chain joins TRBV29-1 and TRBJ2-1; TRBD1 is a possible D gene (6 bases). From germline, CDR1 is SQVTM and CDR2 ANQGSEA. The V end lost 7 bases, the J end lost 3 bases, and 16 bases lay between the germline ends. This CDR3 has 14 amino acids. In DNA, the CDR3 is TGCAGCGCCCCCTTACAGGGAATCTACAATGAGCAGTTCTTC. It specifies CSAPLQGIYNEQFF.

This chain uses TRBV3-1 with TRBJ2-3; D gene uncertain. This CDR3 has 15 amino acids. Looked up from germline, CDR1 is LGHDT and CDR2 is YNNKEL (reference sequence). V lost 4 bases, J lost 2 bases, and 13 bases lay in between. CDR3 in amino acids: CASSPLVRNTDTQYF. CDR3 nucleotides: TGTGCCAGCAGCCCCCTTGTGAGAAACACAGATACGCAGTATTTT.

The chain carries TRBV5-1 and TRBJ2-2, with D possibly matching TRBD1 (5 bases). The CDR3 totals 16 residues. From germline, CDR1 is SGHRS and CDR2 YFSETQ. V lost 4 bases, J lost 2 bases, and 15 bases lay in between. The CDR3 DNA sequence: TGCGCCAGCAGCCCAGGGTTTAGGGCAAACACCGGGGAGCTGTTTTTT. It yields the protein CASSPGFRANTGELFF.

The V and J genes are TRBV27 and TRBJ2-1; weak D call: TRBD2 (5 bases). The V gene's germline CDR1 is MNHEY and CDR2 SMNVEV (reference sequence). The CDR3 is made up of 11 amino acids. V lost 3 bases and J 9 bases, leaving 6 bases between the germline ends. CDR3 protein: CASSFRGEQFF. CDR3 sequence (DNA): TGTGCCAGCAGTTTTCGGGGTGAGCAGTTCTTC.

The chain has TRBV20-1 and TRBJ2-1, with 10 bases identical to TRBD2. Germline V gene data show CDR1 as DFQATT and CDR2 as SNEGSKA (reference sequence). The junction had 8 bases not matched to a gene; V was cut back by 4 bases and J by 5 bases. The CDR3 runs to 15 residues. CDR3 loop: CSAKRGGRPDNEQFF. The CDR3 DNA reads TGCAGTGCTAAGCGGGGGGGACGCCCCGACAATGAGCAGTTCTTC.

Here the CDR3 DNA reads TGTGCCAGCAGCCCCGAAGGGAGACAGGTGGATGAGCAGTTCTTC. Its protein is CASSPEGRQVDEQFF. The chain combines TRBV7-9 with TRBJ2-1, with TRBD1 as a possible D gene (6 bases). The germline V gene encodes CDR1 SEHNR and CDR2 FQNEAQ (reference sequence). This CDR3 contains 15 residues. V was clipped by 5 bases and J by 8 bases, with 19 bases between them.

The chain couples TRBV5-1 to TRBJ1-4; maybe TRBD1 (5 bases). The germline CDR1 and CDR2 sequences are SGHRS and YFSETQ. The CDR3 has 15 amino acids. Between the trimmed V and J ends, which lost 3 bases and 3 bases, there was a span of 12 bases. CDR3 sequence: CASSSSGSPNEKLFF. For the CDR3, the DNA is TGCGCCAGCAGCTCTTCAGGGTCCCCTAATGAAAAACTGTTTTTT.

The chain uses TRBV7-9 and TRBJ2-5; weak D call: TRBD2 (5 bases). Germline CDR1 is SEHNR and CDR2 is FQNEAQ (reference sequence). The CDR3 runs 14 residues. Trimming took off 5 bases at V and 5 bases at J, with 15 bases between the two ends. In nucleotides, the CDR3 is TGTGCCAGCAGCGGACCGGGGTCCGGGGAGACCCAGTACTTC. Its translation is CASSGPGSGETQYF.

The V gene is TRBV20-1, the J gene TRBJ2-4, with 10 bases matching TRBD1. This CDR3 spans 13 amino acids. Germline loops: CDR1 DFQATT, CDR2 SNEGSKA (reference sequence). Trimming took 5 bases from V and 8 from J; bases not matched to a gene: 6. The CDR3 sequence is CSAGGQGVDIQYF. The CDR3 coding sequence is TGCAGTGCTGGCGGACAGGGGGTAGACATTCAGTACTTC.